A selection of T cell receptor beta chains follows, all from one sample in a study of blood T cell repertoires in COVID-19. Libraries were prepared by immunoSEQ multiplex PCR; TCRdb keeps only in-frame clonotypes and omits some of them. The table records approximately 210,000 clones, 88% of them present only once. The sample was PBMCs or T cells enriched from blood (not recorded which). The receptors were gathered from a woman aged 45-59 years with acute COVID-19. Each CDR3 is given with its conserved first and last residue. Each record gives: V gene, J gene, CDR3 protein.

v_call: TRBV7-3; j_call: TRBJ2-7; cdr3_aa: CASSLGLAGGEQYF
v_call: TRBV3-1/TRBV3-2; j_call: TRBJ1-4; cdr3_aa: CASGKGVNEKLFF
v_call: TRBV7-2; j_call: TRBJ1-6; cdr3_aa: CASSFGPRDTLNSPLHF
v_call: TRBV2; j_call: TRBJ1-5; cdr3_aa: CASKYTGQHQPQHF
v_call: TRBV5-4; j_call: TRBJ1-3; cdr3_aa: CASSQGAGTVSGNTIYF
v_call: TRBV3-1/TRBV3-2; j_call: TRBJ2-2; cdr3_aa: CASSLRPLLAATNTGELFF
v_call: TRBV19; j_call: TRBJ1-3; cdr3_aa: CASSIRASGNTIYF
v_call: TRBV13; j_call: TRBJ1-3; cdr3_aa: CASSFNRDDTIYF
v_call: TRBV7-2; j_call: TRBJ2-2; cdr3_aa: CASSLSGMNTGELFF
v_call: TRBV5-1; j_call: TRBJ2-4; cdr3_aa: CASSLGGHQGNIQYF
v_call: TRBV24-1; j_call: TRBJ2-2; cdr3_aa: CATSDPPGTNTGELFF
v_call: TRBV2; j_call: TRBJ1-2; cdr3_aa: CASSEIDRDYGYTF
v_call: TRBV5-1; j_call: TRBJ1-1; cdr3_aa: CASSQPTGTPNTEAFF
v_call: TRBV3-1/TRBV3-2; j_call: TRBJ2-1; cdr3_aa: CASSQDRGTSIYNEQFF
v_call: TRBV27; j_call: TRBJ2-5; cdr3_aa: CASSSRGRETQYF